This T cell receptor (beta chain) was retrieved from a study of OX40 agonist ivuxolimab in advanced cancers. In the study overall: Melanoma, hepatocellular carcinoma, head and neck or renal cell cancer occurred in dose-escalation patients. General observations from the study: Several nonresponders also turned out to have low normalized T-cell clonal expansion. There were, on average, more expanded clones in CD8+ T cells than in CD4+.

This CDR3 has 16 amino acids. V gave up 3 bases and J gave up 4 bases, with 15 bases separating them. Per the germline V gene, CDR1 is KGHSH and CDR2 is LQKENI. This clone was counted once. Its antigen is undetermined. Method: immunoSEQ multiplex PCR; TCRdb's copy keeps in-frame clones and lacks some. The table has about 67,000 clones, 80% to 90% seen once. The sequence was collected from an adult with an advanced solid tumor such as melanoma, head and neck, liver or kidney cancer. Sequenced here: CD4+ or CD8+ T cells sorted from blood, sampled in a trial of the OX40 agonist ivuxolimab. The genes are TRBV18 and TRBJ2-2; D possibly corresponds to TRBD1 (7 bases). CDR3 in amino acids: CASSPMTGRTTGELFF. CDR3 nucleotide sequence: TGTGCCAGCTCACCCATGACAGGGAGGACCACCGGGGAGCTGTTTTTT. The variable domain in full, completed from reference TRBV18 and TRBJ2-2, reads NAGVMQNPRHLVRRRGQEARLRCSPMKGHSHVYWYRQLPEEGLKFMVYLQKENIIDESGMPKERFSAEFPKEGPSILRIQQVVRGDSAAYFCASSPMTGRTTGELFFGEGSRLTVL.